This T cell receptor beta chain was identified in a study of blood T cell repertoires in COVID-19 (dated by TCRdb to the early 2020s). With respect to the entire study: Collaborator samples came from the United States, Italy and Spain and covered acute and convalescent phases of COVID-19. The repertoires were released in a freely available public database meant as a resource for research on the immune response to SARS-CoV-2. The samples were drawn from two sources: the first 160 participants of the ongoing ImmuneRACE study, and 1,200 or so subjects contributed by 6 global collaborators. Sample metadata almost always included a de-identified subject ID, COVID-19 status, age in years and sex. The prospective study material was composed of cDNA or gDNA derived from T cells, B-cell-depleted T cells, or PBMCs. Where HLA class I and class II types were available, the types were taken from metadata supplied by the sample provider, not from assay-based typing. Subjects who had been exposed to COVID-19, were actively infected with it, or had recovered from it provided the deeply sampled blood TCRbeta repertoires that made up the dataset. On the study overall, not on this receptor specifically: How much clinical and demographic metadata was included differed by source and by participant, and the metadata was provided uncurated.

Concerning this clone itself: Its antigen is unknown. No base quality information exists; no much larger clone differs at one position.

Collaborating institutions collected whole blood in K2EDTA tubes following their own protocols. For TCRbeta analysis, collaborator samples were shipped as frozen whole blood, as isolated PBMCs, or as DNA extracted from either sample type. Measured from the cysteine to the phenylalanine, the CDR3 is 17 residues long. The sequence is cut down to CDR3 DNA, 51 bases in frame from base 1. The immunoSEQ Assay, a bias-controlled multiplex PCR, was used to amplify TCRbeta CDR3 regions from genomic DNA. As for the authors' bioinformatics: The number of nucleated cells in each sample was estimated from the amplification of reference gene primers within the assay. To quantify the absolute abundance of each unique TCRbeta CDR3 rearrangement, sequence reads were collapsed and filtered. For each sample, productive Simpson clonality was calculated as the square root of Simpson's diversity index over productive rearrangements. TCRdb holds this immuneACCESS table with in-frame rearrangements only. Some clones are missing; in checked studies, unresolved V genes explain under half, and the rest has no known cause. That table furnishes V, J and clone size, whereas the DNA furnished D and trimming. The sample table shows 40,000 or so clones, and roughly four fifths are seen once. The ten largest clones take up approximately 39% of the sample.

The sequence joins TRBV21-1 to TRBJ1-3. TRBV21-1 is assigned pseudogene status. The sequenced sample consisted of peripheral blood. This receptor was obtained from a man aged 35-49 years with active or convalescent COVID-19. The DNA is TGTGCCAGCAGCAAACGGAGGAAAGCGGTGCCTGGAAACACCATATATTTT. Translation gives CASSKRRKAVPGNTIYF.